The 27 T cell receptor beta chains below come from one sample, sequenced in a study of sequential checkpoint blockade in melanoma. Treatment in this sample: randomized to nivolumab then ipilimumab (arm A) or the reverse (arm B). The repertoire was sequenced with immunoSEQ multiplex PCR; TCRdb's copy has only in-frame clones and lacks some. The data contain approximately 9,000 clones, about three fifths of them singletons. The sample consisted of CD8+ T cells sorted from blood (inferred from file names), taken from a patient given nivolumab and ipilimumab in sequence. Receptors were obtained from a human donor with melanoma.

This chain connects TRBV7-9 to TRBJ2-3; a possible D gene is TRBD2 (5 bases). Trimming took 5 bases from V and 2 from J, leaving 11 bases between them. CDR1 is SEHNR and CDR2 is FQNEAQ in the germline V gene (reference sequence). The CDR3 runs to 14 residues. The CDR3 region is CASSPGGFTDTQYF. The CDR3 coding sequence is TGTGCCAGCAGCCCAGGAGGCTTCACAGATACGCAGTATTTT.

The V call is TRBV7-9, the J call TRBJ2-1; D is unclear. V was pared by 4 bases and J by 8 bases, with 18 bases between. CDR3 length equals 15 residues. The germline gives CDR1 SEHNR, CDR2 FQNEAQ (reference sequence). CDR3 sequence (DNA): TGTGCCAGCAGCTCAGAGGTATGGCCCGTAGATGAGCAGTTCTTC. Its translation: CASSSEVWPVDEQFF.

Of note for this clone: One end of the junction is discordant with germline, which a read error may explain. The chain joins TRBV28 to TRBJ1-5, with D perhaps matching TRBD1 (5 bases). This CDR3 has 15 residues. CDR1 is MDHEN, CDR2 SYDVKM, per germline. Here the CDR3 reads CASSSQASGNQPPHF. The CDR3 bases are TGTGCCAGCAGTTCACAGGCTTCTGGCAATCAGCCCCCGCATTTT.

This clone was seen more than once but under ten times. The V and J genes are TRBV6-5 and TRBJ2-2, with D hard to call. Germline V lookup: CDR1 MNHEY, CDR2 SVGAGI. CDR3 length: 14 amino acids. Between the trimmed V and J ends, which lost 0 bases and 5 bases, there was a span of 7 bases. The CDR3 is CASSYSEETGELFF. The CDR3 DNA follows: TGTGCCAGCAGTTACTCCGAGGAAACCGGGGAGCTGTTTTTT.

The rearrangement joins TRBV2 to TRBJ2-6; D is unclear. Germline V gene sequence: CDR1 SNHLY, CDR2 FYNNEI. The CDR3 length is 14 residues. Deletions cut 9 bases from V and 4 bases from J, with 13 bases between. This chain's CDR3 is CARKAGSGANVLTF. The CDR3 coding sequence is TGTGCCAGGAAGGCAGGTTCCGGGGCCAACGTCCTGACTTTC.

This clone has just a few counts. Its ends do not fully match the called genes, so a read error is possible. The chain has TRBV7-3 and TRBJ2-7, with TRBD2 identical over 12 bases. The CDR3 is made up of 13 amino acids. The germline CDR1 and CDR2 sequences are SGHTA and FQGTGA. The CDR3 loop reads CASSLLAGGPLVF. The CDR3 bases are TGTGCCAGCAGCCTACTAGCGGGAGGTCCCCTAGTCTTC.

The V call is TRBV6-5, the J call TRBJ1-1; possible D gene TRBD1, 5 bases. The CDR3 is 15 residues long. Germline V gene lookup returns CDR1 MNHEY and CDR2 SVGAGI. The V end was cut by 0 bases, the J end by 3 bases, with 11 bases between. CDR3 DNA: TGTGCCAGCAGTTACTCTGCGGGGACGTACACTGAAGCTTTCTTT. Its protein product is CASSYSAGTYTEAFF.

Turning to this clone: This may be a read error: a much more frequent sequence differs by one nucleotide. The chain uses TRBV4-2 and TRBJ2-7, with 7 bases identical to TRBD2. V lost 5 bases to trimming and J lost 5 bases; unmatched junction nucleotides: 6. The CDR3 sequence is 13 residues long. The germline CDR1 and CDR2 sequences are LGHNA and YNFKEQ. CDR3 sequence reads: CASSGDGRDEQYF. The CDR3 DNA reads as TGTGCCAGCAGCGGGGATGGGAGGGACGAGCAGTACTTC.

This chain connects TRBV5-7 to TRBJ1-5, with 7 bases matching TRBD1. TRBV5-7 is placed among ORFs of uncertain function. The CDR3 covers 15 residues. J gave up 5 bases and V 2 bases, and 7 bases lay outside the gene matches. CDR3 in amino acids: CASSLRGQQHQPQHF. CDR3 bases: TGTGCCAGCAGCTTAAGGGGACAGCAGCATCAGCCCCAGCATTTT.

This chain links TRBV19 with TRBJ1-2, with a weak D call TRBD1 (6 bases). Germline-derived CDR1 and CDR2 are LNHDA and SQIVND (reference sequence). V was pared by 1 base and J by 6 bases, with 9 bases between. The CDR3 spans 13 residues. The CDR3 loop is CASSIGSGDGYTF. In DNA, the CDR3 is TGTGCCAGTAGTATAGGGTCAGGGGATGGCTACACCTTC. Based on the CDR3 plus reference TRBV19 and TRBJ1-2, the full variable domain is DGGITQSPKYLFRKEGQNVTLSCEQNLNHDAMYWYRQDPGQGLRLIYYSQIVNDFQKGDIAEGYSVSREKKESFPLTVTSAQKNPTAFYLCASSIGSGDGYTFGSGTRLTVV.

This chain links TRBV28 with TRBJ2-5, with 11 bases that match TRBD1. CDR1 is MDHEN and CDR2 is SYDVKM in the germline V gene. The CDR3 has 16 amino acids. V dropped 3 bases and J dropped 4; count of bases not matched to a gene: 7. The CDR3 region is CASSFPGTGGSETQYF. In nucleotides, the CDR3 is TGTGCCAGCAGTTTCCCCGGGACAGGGGGTTCAGAGACCCAGTACTTC.

This chain links TRBV7-9 with TRBJ2-5; no clear D. V was pared by 3 bases and J by 4 bases, with 15 bases between. The CDR3 is 15 amino acids. CDR1 is SEHNR, CDR2 FQNEAQ, per germline (reference sequence). CDR3 nucleotide sequence: TGTGCCAGCAGCTTCGGAGCCGTGACCCCAGAGACCCAGTACTTC. Encoded protein: CASSFGAVTPETQYF.

This clone was counted a few times. V and J are TRBV7-6 and TRBJ2-1; TRBD2 matches at 11 bases. Germline V gives CDR1 SGHVS, CDR2 FNYEAQ. Trimming cost V 3 bases and J 5 bases; bases outside gene matches: 6. CDR3 length: 16 residues. CDR3 loop: CASSFPPGLADNEQFF. DNA of the CDR3: TGTGCCAGCAGCTTTCCTCCGGGACTAGCGGACAATGAGCAGTTCTTC. Complete variable domain (other parts from reference TRBV7-6 and TRBJ2-1): GAGVSQSPRYKVTKRGQDVALRCDPISGHVSLYWYRQALGQGPEFLTYFNYEAQQDKSGLPNDRFSAERPEGSISTLTIQRTEQRDSAMYRCASSFPPGLADNEQFFGPGTRLTVL.

In this sample, this clone turned up a few times. V gene TRBV28 combines with J gene TRBJ2-7; 8 bases agree with TRBD1. Germline CDR1 is MDHEN and CDR2 is SYDVKM. CDR3 length: 16 amino acids. With 5 bases clipped from V and 2 bases from J, the junction kept 11 bases outside the gene matches. The CDR3 DNA reads TGTGCCAGCAGTCTGCCTGAACAGGGGGAAACCTACGAGCAGTACTTC. It yields the protein CASSLPEQGETYEQYF. The full variable domain, its missing parts supplied by reference TRBV28 and TRBJ2-7, is DVKVTQSSRYLVKRTGEKVFLECVQDMDHENMFWYRQDPGLGLRLIYFSYDVKMKEKGDIPEGYSVSREKKERFSLILESASTNQTSMYLCASSLPEQGETYEQYFGPGTRLTVT.

As DNA, the CDR3 is TGTGCCAGCAGCTTAGTCGGGACAGGATCCTACGAGCAGTACTTC. This sequence encodes CASSLVGTGSYEQYF. The chain combines TRBV13 with TRBJ2-7, with 8 bases lining up with TRBD1. This CDR3 contains 15 residues. After removal of 1 base from V and 1 base from J, the junction contained 3 bases not matched to a gene. From germline, CDR1 is PRHDT and CDR2 FYEKMQ (reference sequence).

The chain combines TRBV7-8 with TRBJ2-1, with 7 positions matching TRBD1. CDR3 length equals 15 residues. Germline CDR1 reads SGHVS; CDR2 reads FQNEAQ. Trimming at V came to 0 bases and at J to 6 bases, leaving 5 bases not matched to a gene. The CDR3 nucleotides are TGTGCCAGCAGCTTAGCGGGACAGAGTAGCAATGAGCAGTTCTTC. Protein: CASSLAGQSSNEQFF.

The chain couples TRBV28 to TRBJ1-5; D gene ambiguous. The V end was cut by 4 bases, the J end by 0 bases, with 7 bases between. The CDR3 runs 14 residues. CDR1 and CDR2 (germline): MDHEN, SYDVKM. In DNA form, the CDR3 reads TGTGCCAGCAGTTCACTAAATAGCAATCAGCCCCAGCATTTT. Amino acids: CASSSLNSNQPQHF.

This clone was detected only a few times. The rearrangement joins TRBV28 to TRBJ2-1, with TRBD1 as a possible D gene (5 bases). Germline lookup yields CDR1 MDHEN and CDR2 SYDVKM. Trimming left V 6 bases short and J 8 bases short, with 23 bases between. This CDR3 has 16 residues. The CDR3 loop reads CASSRPEGAQWDEQFF. As DNA, the CDR3 is TGTGCCAGCAGCCGACCTGAAGGGGCGCAATGGGATGAGCAGTTCTTC.

This clone was seen a few times. The chain recombines TRBV7-5 with TRBJ1-2; TRBD1 is the table's D call and was not checked against the DNA. TRBV7-5 is designated a pseudogene. CDR3 length equals 13 residues. Here the CDR3 DNA reads TGTGCCAGCAGCTTAGGGGGCACGGATGGCTACACCTTC. It specifies CASSLGGTDGYTF.

CDR3: CASSGGNQETQYF. As DNA, the CDR3 is TGTGCCAGCTCGGGGGGAAATCAAGAGACCCAGTACTTC. The chain links TRBV6-5 to TRBJ2-5, with 7 bases lining up with TRBD2. CDR1 MNHEY and CDR2 SVGAGI come from the germline V gene. The CDR3 is made up of 13 amino acids. Trimming at V came to 8 bases and at J to 2 bases, leaving 5 bases not matched to a gene.

The sample holds one count of this clone. The DNA of the CDR3 is TGTGCCAGCAGCGGGGACAGGGGGACAGATACGCAGTATTTT. It specifies CASSGDRGTDTQYF. J is TRBJ2-3 and V is TRBV28, with 11 bases fitting TRBD1. Looked up from germline, CDR1 is MDHEN and CDR2 is SYDVKM. Trimming at V came to 6 bases and at J to 3 bases, leaving 2 bases not matched to a gene. There are 14 residues in the CDR3.

The chain uses TRBV4-3 and TRBJ2-2; 8 nucleotides agree with TRBD1. The length of the CDR3 is 15 residues. V gave up 2 bases and J gave up 5 bases; unmatched junction bases: 4. CDR1 LGHNA and CDR2 YSLEER come from the germline V gene. CDR3 nucleotides: TGCGCCAGCAGCCAAATGGACAGGGAAACCGGGGAGCTGTTTTTT. It is translated as CASSQMDRETGELFF.

This clone has just a few counts. This sequence joins TRBV6-5 and TRBJ2-1, with 7 bases matching TRBD2. The CDR3 is made up of 15 amino acids. The trim removed 3 bases at V and 0 bases at J, leaving 2 bases unmatched. Germline-derived CDR1 and CDR2 are MNHEY and SVGAGI. Written as DNA, the CDR3 is TGTGCCAGCAGTTATCGGGAGGTCTCCTACAATGAGCAGTTCTTC. Translated, it gives CASSYREVSYNEQFF.

The chain employs TRBV28 and TRBJ2-1; 9 bases line up with TRBD2. Germline V CDR1 and CDR2: MDHEN, SYDVKM. The J segment lost 6 bases and the V segment lost 3 bases, leaving 6 bases of the junction unmatched. The CDR3 sequence is 15 residues long. The chain's CDR3 is CASSFGLAGPNEQFF. Written as DNA, the CDR3 is TGTGCCAGCAGTTTCGGTCTAGCGGGGCCCAATGAGCAGTTCTTC. The complete variable domain, with remaining parts taken from reference TRBV28 and TRBJ2-1, reads DVKVTQSSRYLVKRTGEKVFLECVQDMDHENMFWYRQDPGLGLRLIYFSYDVKMKEKGDIPEGYSVSREKKERFSLILESASTNQTSMYLCASSFGLAGPNEQFFGPGTRLTVL.

As to this clone: This same CDR3 is encoded by further DNA sequences in the sample. The gene calls are TRBV9 and TRBJ2-7; D is unclear. V lost 0 bases, J lost 0 bases, and 10 bases lay in between. This CDR3 contains 15 residues. Germline CDR1 SGDLS, CDR2 YYNGEE. In DNA form, the CDR3 reads TGTGCCAGCAGCGTAGGAGGATCCCCCTCCTACGAGCAGTACTTC. Amino acid sequence: CASSVGGSPSYEQYF.

The chain combines TRBV7-9 with TRBJ2-6; D gene ambiguous. With 11 bases removed from V and 3 bases from J, the gap between germline ends came to 11 bases. This CDR3 region has 13 residues. Germline V lookup: CDR1 SEHNR, CDR2 FQNEAQ (reference sequence). The CDR3 spells CAPEAGGANVLTF. Written as DNA, the CDR3 is TGTGCCCCCGAGGCTGGTGGGGCCAACGTCCTGACTTTC.

The V call is TRBV10-3, the J call TRBJ2-1; TRBD2 aligns across 7 bases. J was trimmed by 5 bases and V by 3 bases; bases with no gene match: 4. Germline V gene lookup returns CDR1 ENHRY and CDR2 SYGVKD. The length of the CDR3 is 14 residues. The CDR3 spells CAISERGVNNEQFF. The CDR3 DNA follows: TGTGCCATCAGTGAACGGGGGGTTAACAATGAGCAGTTCTTC.